What follows are 21 T cell receptor beta chains derived from one specimen sequenced in a study of identical twins. One entry per CDR3 protein results from TCRdb running MiXCR on the 5' RACE reads. The repertoire includes around 960,000 distinct CDR3 sequences, 9% to 15% of them detected once, and 1.5% to 2% sits in the top ten. The sample also formed part of further work on yellow fever vaccine responses in identical twins.

The sample comprised PBMCs. These receptors all come from a woman aged 18 to 35 in good health.

This clonotype occurred a few times. V usage is TRBV6-5 and J usage is TRBJ2-7; D unresolved. The CDR3 has 14 residues. V was cut by 1 base and J by 1 base, with 8 bases left in between. Germline CDR1 MNHEY, CDR2 SVGAGI. As DNA, the CDR3 is TGTGCCAGCAGTTACTTTTTCAGGTCCTACGAGCAGTACTTC. It is translated as CASSYFFRSYEQYF.

For this clonotype: This sequence may be a read error, since a much larger clone differs from it by one base. The gene calls are TRBV20-1 and TRBJ1-2, with D possibly TRBD1 on 5 matching bases. There are 13 residues in the CDR3. Germline loops: CDR1 DFQATT, CDR2 SNEGSKA (reference sequence). Trimming cost V 3 bases and J 8 bases, with 16 bases left between them. CDR3 nucleotide sequence: TGCAGTGCTAGTACTGTCAGGGAAGACGGCTACACCTTC. This translates into CSASTVREDGYTF.

Many counts were recorded for this clonotype. The V call is TRBV9, the J call TRBJ2-2; D call uncertain. Trimming removed 4 bases from V and 2 bases from J, with 12 bases in between. The CDR3 covers 15 residues. CDR1 is SGDLS and CDR2 is YYNGEE in the germline V gene. The CDR3 sequence is CASSRSALNTGELFF. The DNA for the CDR3 is TGTGCCAGCAGCCGGTCAGCCTTAAACACCGGGGAGCTGTTTTTT.

This clonotype was seen only a few times. This chain connects TRBV11-2 to TRBJ2-1; 13 bases line up with TRBD2. CDR1 is SGHAT, CDR2 FQNNGV, per germline. V dropped 3 bases and J dropped 4; count of bases not matched to a gene: 3. The CDR3 runs 16 residues. CDR3 DNA sequence: TGTGCCAGCAGCTTGACTAGCGGGGGGTTTTACAATGAGCAGTTCTTC. It encodes CASSLTSGGFYNEQFF.

In its sample, this clonotype was seen many times. The chain joins TRBV15 to TRBJ2-5; D is ambiguous. The CDR3 covers 13 residues. The germline V gene has CDR1 LNHNV and CDR2 YYDKDF (reference sequence). Trimming left V 0 bases short and J 4 bases short, with 6 bases between. The CDR3 reads CATSRDLGETQYF. The CDR3, as DNA: TGTGCCACCAGCAGAGATCTGGGAGAGACCCAGTACTTC.

The chain recombines TRBV24-1 with TRBJ2-5, with TRBD2 matching 10 bases. The J segment lost 5 bases and the V segment lost 1 base, leaving 6 bases of the junction unmatched. The CDR3 extends over 16 amino acids. In germline, CDR1 is KGHDR, CDR2 SFDVKD. CDR3 region: CATSDFEREGQETQYF. The CDR3 DNA sequence: TGTGCCACCAGTGATTTTGAGCGGGAGGGCCAGGAGACCCAGTACTTC.

This clonotype was recorded a few times. The chain is built from TRBV4-1 and TRBJ2-1; 13 bases agree with TRBD2. The germline gives CDR1 MGHRA, CDR2 YSYEKL. Trimming at V came to 1 base and at J to 7 bases, leaving 10 bases not matched to a gene. The CDR3 is 18 residues long. CDR3 region: CASSQGYLLAGGPNEQFF. CDR3 in DNA: TGCGCCAGCAGCCAAGGGTATTTACTAGCGGGGGGGCCAAATGAGCAGTTCTTC.

This rearrangement joins TRBV12-3 or TRBV12-4 to TRBJ2-5, with D tentatively TRBD1 (5 bases). The CDR3 runs to 15 residues. Deletions cut 9 bases from V and 0 bases from J, with 17 bases between. CDR3 bases: TGTGCCAGTGCGACACAGGAGATGTACCAAGAGACCCAGTACTTC. It is translated as CASATQEMYQETQYF.

At least ten counts were recorded for this clonotype. The CDR3 DNA sequence: TGTGCCAGCAGCCAACACCCAGCGGAAACTAACACCGGGGAGCTGTTTTTT. It specifies CASSQHPAETNTGELFF. The genes are TRBV14 and TRBJ2-2; a possible D gene is TRBD2 (5 bases). Trimming stripped 2 bases from V and 2 bases from J, with 15 bases between. The CDR3 runs to 17 residues. From germline, CDR1 is SGHDN and CDR2 FVKESK.

This clonotype was seen a handful of times. The chain has TRBV27 and TRBJ2-3, with a possible D match to TRBD2 (5 bases). Deletions cut 5 bases from V and 4 bases from J, with 19 bases between. Germline lookup yields CDR1 MNHEY and CDR2 SMNVEV (reference sequence). The CDR3 runs to 16 residues. The CDR3, as DNA: TGTGCCAGCAGTCCAGCCCGCGGGCTAGGCGCAGATACGCAGTATTTT. It specifies CASSPARGLGADTQYF.

This clonotype showed up just once. J is TRBJ2-3 and V is TRBV20-1, with D tentatively TRBD1 or TRBD2 (5 bases each). The CDR3 runs 15 residues. V was clipped by 6 bases and J by 7 bases, with 23 bases between them. In germline, CDR1 is DFQATT, CDR2 SNEGSKA (reference sequence). The CDR3, as DNA: TGCAGTGCACAAGGGGAGCCCCACAACATAAATACGCAGTATTTT. It codes for CSAQGEPHNINTQYF.

This clonotype came up a few times. The chain joins TRBV4-1 to TRBJ1-5; no definite D call. The CDR3 sequence is 14 residues long. Per germline, CDR1 MGHRA and CDR2 YSYEKL. Trimming pared 0 bases from V and 6 bases from J, leaving 9 bases between. The CDR3 DNA sequence: TGCGCCAGCAGCCAAGAGGATAGTTTTCAGCCCCAGCATTTT. Residues: CASSQEDSFQPQHF.

This clonotype was detected a few times. V usage is TRBV6-1 and J usage is TRBJ2-2; perhaps TRBD1 as D (5 bases). This CDR3 comprises 11 residues. The germline V and J ends were trimmed by 8 bases and 7 bases, with 8 bases remaining between them. CDR1 and CDR2 from the germline V gene are MNHNS and SASEGT. The CDR3 region has the DNA TGTGCCAGCGGGGCAGGCGGGGAGCTGTTTTTT. This translates into CASGAGGELFF.

This clonotype was seen a few times. CDR3 region: CASSPGLIYTDTQYF. CDR3 nucleotide sequence: TGTGCCAGCAGCCCCGGGCTAATCTACACAGATACGCAGTATTTT. The rearrangement uses TRBV11-2 and TRBJ2-3; no reliable D call. The CDR3 runs to 15 residues. Germline-derived CDR1 and CDR2 are SGHAT and FQNNGV. The ends were cut back, 5 bases at V and 2 bases at J, with 14 bases in the middle.

In this sample, this clonotype turned up a few times. J is TRBJ2-2 and V is TRBV27; 7 nucleotides align to TRBD2. From germline, CDR1 is MNHEY and CDR2 SMNVEV (reference sequence). V trimming: 6 bases; J trimming: 5 bases; junction bases outside the gene matches: 15. This CDR3 region has 17 residues. CDR3 sequence (DNA): TGTGCCAGCAGCCGACCCCCAACTAGCGAAAGGACCGGGGAGCTGTTTTTT. Residues: CASSRPPTSERTGELFF.

This clonotype was observed a few times. The chain combines TRBV3-1 with TRBJ1-6; D possibly corresponds to TRBD1 (5 bases). The ends were cut back, 4 bases at V and 9 bases at J, with 13 bases in the middle. This CDR3 comprises 14 residues. CDR1 is LGHDT and CDR2 is YNNKEL in the germline V gene (reference sequence). Written as DNA, the CDR3 is TGTGCCAGCAGCCCCGATGGGGGGGTTTCACCCCTCCACTTT. It yields the protein CASSPDGGVSPLHF.

The chain employs TRBV24-1 and TRBJ1-5; D call uncertain. Trimming removed 2 bases from V and 6 bases from J, with 10 bases in between. From germline, CDR1 is KGHDR and CDR2 SFDVKD. This CDR3 is built from 14 residues. The CDR3 reads CATSDSAEGQPQHF. In nucleotides, the CDR3 is TGTGCCACCAGTGATTCGGCAGAAGGTCAGCCCCAGCATTTT.

The V gene is TRBV15, the J gene TRBJ2-5, with 8 bases lining up with TRBD1. The CDR3 has 15 residues. The V gene's germline CDR1 is LNHNV and CDR2 YYDKDF (reference sequence). V lost 3 bases and J lost 5; bases outside the gene matches: 8. The CDR3 coding sequence is TGTGCCACCAGCAGGAGCAGGGGGCAGGGGGAGACCCAGTACTTC. Its protein is CATSRSRGQGETQYF. Filled out from reference TRBV15 and TRBJ2-5, the complete variable domain reads DAMVIQNPRYQVTQFGKPVTLSCSQTLNHNVMYWYQQKSSQAPKLLFHYYDKDFNNEADTPDNFQSRRPNTSFCFLDIRSPGLGDTAMYLCATSRSRGQGETQYFGPGTRLLVL.

V is TRBV10-3 and J is TRBJ1-5, with 9 bases lining up with TRBD1. V was clipped by 8 bases and J by 1 base; unmatched bases: 9. CDR1 is ENHRY, CDR2 SYGVKD, per germline. The CDR3 sequence is 16 residues long. The CDR3 region has the DNA TGTGCCATCTCTGCGGGACAGGGAGTGAGCAATCAGCCCCAGCATTTT. Protein sequence: CAISAGQGVSNQPQHF.

This clonotype was picked up many times. V and J are TRBV12-3 or TRBV12-4 and TRBJ2-1; D may be TRBD1 (6 bases). Trimming removed 3 bases at V and 2 bases at J, with 14 bases between. This CDR3 is built from 16 residues. Here the CDR3 reads CASSFPPGDAYNEQFF. CDR3 sequence (DNA): TGTGCCAGCAGTTTCCCGCCAGGGGATGCCTACAATGAGCAGTTCTTC.

The rearrangement links TRBV24-1 to TRBJ2-1, with 9 bases that match TRBD2. Looked up from germline, CDR1 is KGHDR and CDR2 is SFDVKD. V lost 1 base and J lost 10; bases outside the gene matches: 7. The CDR3 consists of 15 residues. The CDR3 loop is CATSDFGLAGREQFF. Written as DNA, the CDR3 is TGTGCCACCAGTGATTTTGGGCTAGCGGGAAGGGAGCAGTTCTTC.